Listed here is a single T cell receptor beta chain. The protocol was immunoSEQ multiplex PCR, while the TCRdb copy is restricted to in-frame clones and leaves out a portion. The sample has approximately 200,000 clones, more than 75% seen once. The sample is drawn from a study of blood T cell repertoires in COVID-19. The TCR comes from a middle-aged man with active or convalescent COVID-19. Sequencing input: peripheral blood.

CDR3 amino acids: CASSIQGFETQYF. CDR3 sequence (DNA): TGTGCCAGTAGTATACAGGGTTTCGAGACCCAGTACTTC. The chain has TRBV19 and TRBJ2-5; a weak D match, TRBD1 (5 bases). The CDR3 totals 13 residues. Per germline, CDR1 LNHDA and CDR2 SQIVND (reference sequence). Trimming took off 2 bases at V and 5 bases at J, with 9 bases between the two ends.